One and the same sample provided the 16 T cell receptor beta chains below, sequenced in a study of blood T cell repertoires in COVID-19. Measured with immunoSEQ multiplex PCR; TCRdb has only the in-frame clones, and not every one. Among around 170,000 clones listed, around 84% were seen once. Sequenced sample: peripheral blood. These receptors originate from a man younger than 45 with active or convalescent COVID-19.

This clone was counted only a few times. V is TRBV7-2 and J is TRBJ1-5; no definite D call. The CDR3 contains 14 residues. The germline V gene encodes CDR1 SGHTA and CDR2 FQGNSA. The V end lost 3 bases, the J end lost 4 bases, and 10 bases lay between the germline ends. The CDR3 spells CASSFDGGNQPQHF. CDR3 nucleotides: TGTGCCAGCAGCTTCGACGGAGGTAATCAGCCCCAGCATTTT.

In this sample, this clone turned up once. The chain links TRBV5-1 to TRBJ2-1, with D perhaps matching TRBD1 (5 bases). CDR1 and CDR2 from the germline V gene are SGHRS and YFSETQ. There are 15 residues in the CDR3. V shed 0 bases and J shed 0 bases, with 7 bases lying between them. The CDR3 nucleotides are TGCGCCAGCAGCTTGGAGGGGCGCTCCTACAATGAGCAGTTCTTC. Amino acid sequence: CASSLEGRSYNEQFF.

The J gene is TRBJ2-1, the V gene TRBV5-5; no firm D call. The CDR3 runs to 12 residues. Trimming removed 4 bases from V and 8 bases from J, with 10 bases in between. Germline-derived CDR1 and CDR2 are SGHKS and YYEKEE (reference sequence). The CDR3 DNA follows: TGTGCCAGCAGCCCAACTCTGGATGAGCAGTTCTTC. Protein: CASSPTLDEQFF.

V is TRBV3-1 (or the pseudogene TRBV3-2) and J is TRBJ1-6, with unresolved D. Trimming took 4 bases from V and 7 from J, leaving 14 bases between them. Germline-derived CDR1 and CDR2 are LGHDT and YNNKEL (reference sequence). This CDR3 comprises 15 residues. CDR3 nucleotide sequence: TGTGCCAGCAGCCTACGCGGCAACTTGAATTCACCCCTCCACTTT. Translating it yields CASSLRGNLNSPLHF.

This clone came up a few times. The V and J genes are TRBV6-4 and TRBJ1-5; no firm D call. Trimming shortened V by 8 bases and J by 5 bases, and 16 bases separated the two germline ends. Germline CDR1 and CDR2: MRHNA and SNTAGT. This CDR3 has 14 amino acids. DNA of the CDR3: TGTGCCAGCTCGGAAAGATTGGAGGATCAGCCCCAGCATTTT. The encoded protein is CASSERLEDQPQHF.

This chain links TRBV25-1 with TRBJ1-1, with D possibly TRBD1 on 6 matching bases. Trimming removed 0 bases at V and 7 bases at J, with 15 bases between. This CDR3 has 15 residues. CDR1 is MGHDK, CDR2 SYGVNS, per germline. The CDR3 nucleotides read TGTGCCAGCAGTGAATATTTACACAGGGAAGGTGAAGCTTTCTTT. It translates to CASSEYLHREGEAFF. The full variable domain, with the rest looked up from reference TRBV25-1 and TRBJ1-1, is EADIYQTPRYLVIGTGKKITLECSQTMGHDKMYWYQQDPGMELHLIHYSYGVNSTEKGDLSSESTVSRIRTEHFPLTLESARPSHTSQYLCASSEYLHREGEAFFGQGTRLTVV.

V usage is TRBV5-6 and J usage is TRBJ1-2, with 7 bases identical to TRBD1. Per the germline V gene, CDR1 is SGHDT and CDR2 is YYEEEE. CDR3 size: 16 residues. V shed 1 base, J shed 8 bases, and the junction held 14 bases outside the gene matches. CDR3 in amino acids: CASSLRFRTGLSGYTF. CDR3 sequence (DNA): TGTGCCAGCAGCTTGAGGTTCAGGACAGGCCTCTCGGGCTACACCTTC.

The chain has TRBV6-6 and TRBJ1-5; 10 bases match TRBD1. The CDR3 covers 15 residues. The germline V gene encodes CDR1 MNHNY and CDR2 SVGAGI (reference sequence). V gave up 6 bases and J gave up 0 bases; unmatched junction bases: 2. The CDR3 DNA is TGTGCCAGCAGGACAGGGGGCTCTAGCAATCAGCCCCAGCATTTT. Its protein is CASRTGGSSNQPQHF.

The chain recombines TRBV10-3 with TRBJ2-5; TRBD2 matches at 10 bases. Trimming removed 4 bases from V and 5 bases from J; junction bases left unmatched: 13. The CDR3 totals 17 residues. Germline V gives CDR1 ENHRY, CDR2 SYGVKD. The CDR3 loop reads CAISGASGREVEETQYF. The CDR3 DNA reads as TGTGCCATCAGTGGGGCTAGCGGGAGAGAAGTAGAGGAGACCCAGTACTTC.

This chain connects TRBV19 to TRBJ1-3; 7 positions match TRBD1. The CDR3 is made up of 16 amino acids. Germline loops: CDR1 LNHDA, CDR2 SQIVND (reference sequence). With V trimmed by 5 bases and J by 2 bases, 9 bases remained unmatched. The CDR3, as DNA: TGTGCCAGTAGTGGCCGACAGGGAGGCCCTGGAAACACCATATATTTT. Residues: CASSGRQGGPGNTIYF. Based on the CDR3 plus reference TRBV19 and TRBJ1-3, the full variable domain is DGGITQSPKYLFRKEGQNVTLSCEQNLNHDAMYWYRQDPGQGLRLIYYSQIVNDFQKGDIAEGYSVSREKKESFPLTVTSAQKNPTAFYLCASSGRQGGPGNTIYFGEGSWLTVV.

The chain uses TRBV7-2 and TRBJ2-2, with 7 bases that match TRBD1. This CDR3 is 15 amino acids long. Trimming cost V 2 bases and J 6 bases; bases outside gene matches: 6. Germline CDR1 is SGHTA and CDR2 is FQGNSA. For the CDR3, the DNA is TGTGCCAGCAGCTTACCCAGGGGGAGATCCGGGGAGCTGTTTTTT. Translating it yields CASSLPRGRSGELFF. Combining the CDR3 with reference TRBV7-2 and TRBJ2-2 gives the whole variable domain GAGVSQSPSNKVTEKGKDVELRCDPISGHTALYWYRQSLGQGLEFLIYFQGNSAPDKSGLPSDRFSAERTGGSVSTLTIQRTQQEDSAVYLCASSLPRGRSGELFFGEGSRLTVL.

The rearrangement uses TRBV9 and TRBJ1-2; 7 positions match TRBD1. From germline, CDR1 is SGDLS and CDR2 YYNGEE. CDR3 size: 15 residues. The ends lost 3 bases at V and 3 bases at J; junction bases unmatched: 8. CDR3: CASSARDRFDYGYTF. The CDR3 DNA follows: TGTGCCAGCAGCGCCCGGGACAGATTTGACTATGGCTACACCTTC.

The V and J genes are TRBV7-6 and TRBJ1-4; D is ambiguous. Deletions cut 1 base from V and 1 base from J, with 7 bases between. The CDR3 length is 15 residues. The germline V gene has CDR1 SGHVS and CDR2 FNYEAQ. The CDR3 reads CASSLGALTNEKLFF. The CDR3 coding sequence is TGTGCCAGCAGCTTAGGCGCTCTAACTAATGAAAAACTGTTTTTT. Together with reference TRBV7-6 and TRBJ1-4, the CDR3 gives the full variable domain: GAGVSQSPRYKVTKRGQDVALRCDPISGHVSLYWYRQALGQGPEFLTYFNYEAQQDKSGLPNDRFSAERPEGSISTLTIQRTEQRDSAMYRCASSLGALTNEKLFFGSGTQLSVL.

The J gene is TRBJ1-4, the V gene TRBV10-3; 7 bases are a match to TRBD1. The CDR3 consists of 14 residues. Germline V CDR1 and CDR2: ENHRY, SYGVKD. With 4 bases clipped from V and 7 bases from J, the junction kept 6 bases outside the gene matches. The CDR3 bases are TGTGCCATCAGTGCTGAGGGGGCTGGTGAAAAACTGTTTTTT. It translates to CAISAEGAGEKLFF.

This chain connects TRBV19 to TRBJ2-7; 10 bases are shared with TRBD1. This CDR3 region has 15 residues. V shed 5 bases and J 3 bases; nucleotides not matched to a gene: 7. CDR1 LNHDA and CDR2 SQIVND come from the germline V gene (reference sequence). This chain's CDR3 is CASSSGTGAYYEQYF. As DNA, the CDR3 is TGTGCCAGTAGTTCCGGGACAGGGGCCTACTACGAGCAGTACTTC.

The chain has TRBV19 and TRBJ1-3; the D is unclear. Germline V gene lookup returns CDR1 LNHDA and CDR2 SQIVND (reference sequence). This CDR3 has 16 residues. The V end was cut by 4 bases, the J end by 1 base, with 14 bases between. The CDR3 reads CASSRQNHLSGNTIYF. The DNA of the CDR3 is TGTGCCAGTAGTAGGCAGAACCATTTGTCTGGAAACACCATATATTTT.